The 10 T cell receptor beta chains below were found in one sample sequenced in a study of T cells in Graves' hyperthyroidism and ophthalmopathy. Using RNA transcripts as the source, TCR beta CDR3 regions were amplified. Using the HTBI primer set, a first-round RT-PCR was run on the TCR CDR3. In TCRdb, the multiplex PCR reads were re-called with MiXCR into one record per CDR3 protein. The table includes some 570,000 distinct CDR3 sequences, roughly 17% detected once. Sequenced input: blood. The source is a woman under 30 with Graves' ophthalmopathy.

This clonotype was seen a few times. J is TRBJ1-2 and V is TRBV18; D possibly corresponds to TRBD1 (5 bases). The CDR3 covers 14 residues. Germline loops: CDR1 KGHSH, CDR2 LQKENI. Trimming pared 6 bases from V and 12 bases from J, leaving 23 bases between. CDR3 bases: TGTGCCAGCTCCTCAGCACGGGGCGAGCCCGAAGACACCTTC. It codes for CASSSARGEPEDTF.

The chain links TRBV11-2 to TRBJ2-3; no clear D gene. This CDR3 is built from 14 residues. Germline values: CDR1 SGHAT, CDR2 FQNNGV. The V and J ends lost 8 bases and 0 bases respectively, with 12 bases between them. CDR3 protein: CASQGPISTDTQYF. The CDR3 DNA sequence: TGTGCCAGCCAAGGACCGATTAGCACAGATACGCAGTATTTT.

The sample holds many counts of this clonotype. The gene calls are TRBV3-1 and TRBJ1-5; D gene unclear. V was pared by 0 bases and J by 0 bases, with 21 bases between. Per germline, CDR1 LGHDT and CDR2 YNNKEL (reference sequence). This CDR3 comprises 20 residues. CDR3: CASSQEPKYSRMYSNQPQHF. The CDR3 DNA reads TGTGCCAGCAGCCAAGAGCCAAAGTACAGTCGCATGTATAGCAATCAGCCCCAGCATTTT.

In this sample, this clonotype turned up many times. V and J are TRBV3-1 and TRBJ1-1, with 7 bases aligning to TRBD1. The CDR3 covers 16 residues. Germline trimming cut 3 bases from V and 1 base from J; bases unmatched to any gene: 8. Germline V gives CDR1 LGHDT, CDR2 YNNKEL (reference sequence). The CDR3 is CASSQPGGGKNTEAFF. As DNA, the CDR3 is TGTGCCAGCAGCCAGCCAGGGGGGGGGAAGAACACTGAAGCTTTCTTT.

With respect to this clonotype: Germline and junction disagree at one end, which may indicate a read error. The V call is TRBV7-9, the J call TRBJ2-1, with 9 bases fitting TRBD2. The germline V gene encodes CDR1 SEHNR and CDR2 FQNEAQ (reference sequence). The CDR3 sequence is 17 residues long. In nucleotides, the CDR3 is TGTGCCACCAGCAGGGACCTGGCGGGAGGGTCCTACAATGAGCAGTTCTTC. Its protein product is CATSRDLAGGSYNEQFF.

This clonotype appeared a single time. This may be a read error, as it is one base from a much larger clone. The chain couples TRBV11-2 to TRBJ2-5, with a weak D call TRBD2 (5 bases). This CDR3 is 12 amino acids long. Germline V gene data show CDR1 as SGHAT and CDR2 as FQNNGV. The CDR3 here is CATGIGPETQHF. CDR3 DNA sequence: TGTGCCACCGGGATAGGGCCGGAGACCCAGCACTTC.

This clonotype has a handful of counts. The V gene is TRBV6-1, the J gene TRBJ2-2; 9 bases fit TRBD1. Germline CDR1 reads MNHNS; CDR2 reads SASEGT. J lost 5 bases, V lost 5 bases, and 6 bases had no gene match. This CDR3 has 15 amino acids. CDR3: CASSTGQGRTGELFF. In DNA, the CDR3 is TGTGCCAGCAGTACCGGACAGGGGAGGACCGGGGAGCTGTTTTTT.

The CDR3 protein is CASLGPPTNSPLHF. CDR3 DNA sequence: TGTGCCAGCCTAGGGCCTCCAACAAATTCACCCCTCCACTTT. The V gene is TRBV2, the J gene TRBJ1-6; D ambiguous. The length of the CDR3 is 14 residues. Per the germline V gene, CDR1 is SNHLY and CDR2 is FYNNEI. Trimming removed 8 bases from V and 7 bases from J, with 15 bases in between. Looking up the rest from reference TRBV2 and TRBJ1-6 gives the full variable domain: EPEVTQTPSHQVTQMGQEVILRCVPISNHLYFYWYRQILGQKVEFLVSFYNNEISEKSEIFDDQFSVERPDGSNFTLKIRSTKLEDSAMYFCASLGPPTNSPLHFGNGTRLTVT.

This clonotype has just a few counts. The chain combines TRBV30 with TRBJ2-7; 9 bases match TRBD1. Germline CDR1 GTSNPN, CDR2 SVGIG (reference sequence). The V segment lost 1 base and the J segment 2 bases; nucleotides outside the gene matches: 6. This CDR3 comprises 15 residues. For the CDR3, the DNA is TGTGCCTGGAGTGACCGGGACAGGGTGACCTACGAGCAGTACTTC. This sequence encodes CAWSDRDRVTYEQYF.

This clonotype showed up many times. V gene TRBV3-1 combines with J gene TRBJ1-1; D might be TRBD1 (5 bases). Germline CDR1 LGHDT, CDR2 YNNKEL (reference sequence). V lost 4 bases and J lost 2, with 14 bases in between. This CDR3 spans 15 amino acids. In nucleotides, the CDR3 is TGTGCCAGCAGCCCGGGACTGAAGTCAAACACTGAAGCTTTCTTT. Its translation is CASSPGLKSNTEAFF.